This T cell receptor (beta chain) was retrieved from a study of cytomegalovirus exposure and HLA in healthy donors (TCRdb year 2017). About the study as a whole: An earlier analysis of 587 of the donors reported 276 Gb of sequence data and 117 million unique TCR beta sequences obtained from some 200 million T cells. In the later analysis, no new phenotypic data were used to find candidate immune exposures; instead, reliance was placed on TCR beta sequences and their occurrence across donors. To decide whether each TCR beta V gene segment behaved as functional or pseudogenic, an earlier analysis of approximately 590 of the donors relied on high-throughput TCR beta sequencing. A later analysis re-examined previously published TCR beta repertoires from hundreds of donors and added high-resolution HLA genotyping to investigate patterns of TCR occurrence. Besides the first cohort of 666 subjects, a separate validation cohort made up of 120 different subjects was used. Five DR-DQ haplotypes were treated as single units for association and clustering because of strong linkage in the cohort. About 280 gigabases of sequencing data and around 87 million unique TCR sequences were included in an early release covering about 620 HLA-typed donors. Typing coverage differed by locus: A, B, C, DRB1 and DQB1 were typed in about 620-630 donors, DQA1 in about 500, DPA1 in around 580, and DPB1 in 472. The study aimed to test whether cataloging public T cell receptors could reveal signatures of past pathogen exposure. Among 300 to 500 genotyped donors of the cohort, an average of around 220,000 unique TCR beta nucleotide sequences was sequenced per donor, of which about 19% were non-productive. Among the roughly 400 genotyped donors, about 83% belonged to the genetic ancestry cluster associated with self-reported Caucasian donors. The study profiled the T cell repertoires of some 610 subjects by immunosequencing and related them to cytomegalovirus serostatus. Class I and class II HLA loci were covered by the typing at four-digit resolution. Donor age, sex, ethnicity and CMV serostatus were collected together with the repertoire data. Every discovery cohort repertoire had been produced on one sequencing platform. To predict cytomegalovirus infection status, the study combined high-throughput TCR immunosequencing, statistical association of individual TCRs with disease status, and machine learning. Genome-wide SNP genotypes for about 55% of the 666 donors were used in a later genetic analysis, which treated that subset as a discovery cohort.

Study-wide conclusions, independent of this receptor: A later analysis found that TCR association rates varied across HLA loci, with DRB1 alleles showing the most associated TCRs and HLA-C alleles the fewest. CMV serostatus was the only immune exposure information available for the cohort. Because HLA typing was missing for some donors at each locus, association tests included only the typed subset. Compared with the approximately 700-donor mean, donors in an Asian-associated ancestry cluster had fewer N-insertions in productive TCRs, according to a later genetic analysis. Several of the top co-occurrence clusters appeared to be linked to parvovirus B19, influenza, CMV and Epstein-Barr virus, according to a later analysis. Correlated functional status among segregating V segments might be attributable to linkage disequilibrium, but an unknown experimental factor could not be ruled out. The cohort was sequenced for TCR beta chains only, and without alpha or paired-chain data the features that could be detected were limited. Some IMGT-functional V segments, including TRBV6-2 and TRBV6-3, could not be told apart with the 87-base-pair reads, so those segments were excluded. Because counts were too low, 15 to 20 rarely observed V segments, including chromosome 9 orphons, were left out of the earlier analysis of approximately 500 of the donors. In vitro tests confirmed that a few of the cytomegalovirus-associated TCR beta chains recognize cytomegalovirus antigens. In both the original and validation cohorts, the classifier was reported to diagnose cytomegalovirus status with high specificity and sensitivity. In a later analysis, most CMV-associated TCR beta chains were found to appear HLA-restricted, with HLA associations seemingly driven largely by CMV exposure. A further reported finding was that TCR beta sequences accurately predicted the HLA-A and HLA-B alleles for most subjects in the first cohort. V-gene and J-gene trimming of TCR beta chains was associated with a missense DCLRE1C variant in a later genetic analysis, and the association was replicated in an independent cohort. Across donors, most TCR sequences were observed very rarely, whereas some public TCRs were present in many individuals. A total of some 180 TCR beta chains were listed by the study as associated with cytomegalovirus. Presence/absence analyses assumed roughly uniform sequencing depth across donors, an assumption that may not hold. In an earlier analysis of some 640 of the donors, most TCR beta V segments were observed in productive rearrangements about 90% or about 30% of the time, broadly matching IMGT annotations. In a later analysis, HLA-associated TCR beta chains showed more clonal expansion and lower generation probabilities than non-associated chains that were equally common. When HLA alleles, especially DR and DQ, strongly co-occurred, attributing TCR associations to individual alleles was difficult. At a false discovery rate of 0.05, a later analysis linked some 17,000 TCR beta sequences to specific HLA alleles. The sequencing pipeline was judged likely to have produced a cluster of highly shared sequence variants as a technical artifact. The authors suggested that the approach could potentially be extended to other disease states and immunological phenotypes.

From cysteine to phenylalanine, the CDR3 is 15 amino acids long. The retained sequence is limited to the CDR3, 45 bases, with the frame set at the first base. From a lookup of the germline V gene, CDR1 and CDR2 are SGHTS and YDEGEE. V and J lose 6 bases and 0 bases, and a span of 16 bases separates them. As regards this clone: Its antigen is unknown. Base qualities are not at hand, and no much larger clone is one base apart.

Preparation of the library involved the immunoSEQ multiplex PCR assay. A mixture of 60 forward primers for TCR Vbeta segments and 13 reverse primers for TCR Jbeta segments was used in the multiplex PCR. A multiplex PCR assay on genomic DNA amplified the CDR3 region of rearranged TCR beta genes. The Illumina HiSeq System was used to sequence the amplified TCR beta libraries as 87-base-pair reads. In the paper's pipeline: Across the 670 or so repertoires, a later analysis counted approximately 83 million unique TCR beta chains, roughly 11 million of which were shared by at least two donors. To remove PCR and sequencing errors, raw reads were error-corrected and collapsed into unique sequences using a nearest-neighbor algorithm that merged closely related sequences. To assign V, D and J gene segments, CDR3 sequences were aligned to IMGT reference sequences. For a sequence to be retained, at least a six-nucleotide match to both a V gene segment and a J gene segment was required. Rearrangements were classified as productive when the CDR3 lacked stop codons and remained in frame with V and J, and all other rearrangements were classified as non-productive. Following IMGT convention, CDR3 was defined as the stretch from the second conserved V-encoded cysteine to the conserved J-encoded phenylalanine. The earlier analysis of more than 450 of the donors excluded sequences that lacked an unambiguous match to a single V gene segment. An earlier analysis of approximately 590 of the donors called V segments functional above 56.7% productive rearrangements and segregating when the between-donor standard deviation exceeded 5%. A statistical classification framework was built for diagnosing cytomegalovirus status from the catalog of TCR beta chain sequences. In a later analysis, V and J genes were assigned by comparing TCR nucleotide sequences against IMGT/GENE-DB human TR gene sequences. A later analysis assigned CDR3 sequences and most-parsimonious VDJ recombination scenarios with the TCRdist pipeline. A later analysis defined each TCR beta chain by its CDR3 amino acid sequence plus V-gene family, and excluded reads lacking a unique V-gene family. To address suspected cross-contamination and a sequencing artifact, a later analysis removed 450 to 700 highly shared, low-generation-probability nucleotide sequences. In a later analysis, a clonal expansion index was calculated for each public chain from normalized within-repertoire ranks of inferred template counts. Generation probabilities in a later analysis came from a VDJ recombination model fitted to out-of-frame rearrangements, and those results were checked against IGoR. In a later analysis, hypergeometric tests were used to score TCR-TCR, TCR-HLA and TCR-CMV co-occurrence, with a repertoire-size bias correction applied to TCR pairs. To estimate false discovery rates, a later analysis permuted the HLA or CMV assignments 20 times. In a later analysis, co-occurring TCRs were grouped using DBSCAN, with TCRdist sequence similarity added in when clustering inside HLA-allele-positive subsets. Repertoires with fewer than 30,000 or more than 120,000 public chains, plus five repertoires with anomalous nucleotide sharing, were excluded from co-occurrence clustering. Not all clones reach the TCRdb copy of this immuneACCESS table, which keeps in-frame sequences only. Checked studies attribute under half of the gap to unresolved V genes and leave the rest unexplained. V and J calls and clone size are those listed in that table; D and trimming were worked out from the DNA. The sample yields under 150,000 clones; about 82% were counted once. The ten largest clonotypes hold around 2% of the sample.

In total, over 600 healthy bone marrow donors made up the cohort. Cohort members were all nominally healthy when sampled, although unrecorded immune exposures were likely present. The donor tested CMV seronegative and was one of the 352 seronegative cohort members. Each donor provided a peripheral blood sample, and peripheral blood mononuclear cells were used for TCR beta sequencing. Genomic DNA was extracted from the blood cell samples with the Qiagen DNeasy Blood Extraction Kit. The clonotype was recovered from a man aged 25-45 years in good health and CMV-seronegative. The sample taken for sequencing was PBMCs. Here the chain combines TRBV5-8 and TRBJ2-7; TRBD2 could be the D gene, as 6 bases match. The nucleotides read TGTGCCAGCACGAGACCGGGACTGTACTCCTACGAGCAGTACTTC. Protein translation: CASTRPGLYSYEQYF.